What follows are 18 T cell receptor beta chains derived from one specimen sequenced in a study of blood T cell repertoires in COVID-19. Generated by immunoSEQ multiplex PCR, the TCRdb table keeps only in-frame clones and is missing some. The sample lists 150,000 or so clones; about four fifths were seen once. Sequenced input: peripheral blood. Receptors originate from a woman in her fifties or sixties with acute or convalescent COVID-19.

The rearrangement joins TRBV5-8 to TRBJ1-6; D is unclear. Trimming cost V 0 bases and J 10 bases, with 8 bases left between them. The CDR3 has 13 amino acids. From germline, CDR1 is SGHTS and CDR2 YDEGEE. CDR3 protein: CASSLAGISPLHF. The CDR3 DNA reads as TGTGCCAGCAGCTTGGCGGGGATCTCACCCCTCCACTTT.

This chain uses TRBV11-1 with TRBJ2-3; 7 positions match TRBD2. CDR1 is SGHAT and CDR2 is FQDESV in the germline V gene (reference sequence). Losses at the gene ends were 5 bases for V and 0 bases for J; bases not matched to a gene: 8. The CDR3 is 16 residues long. The CDR3 reads CASSPLRTRSTDTQYF. For the CDR3, the DNA is TGTGCCAGCAGCCCTCTCCGGACTAGAAGCACAGATACGCAGTATTTT.

The genes are TRBV11-2 and TRBJ1-1; D may be TRBD1 (6 bases). Germline V gene sequence: CDR1 SGHAT, CDR2 FQNNGV. V lost 2 bases to trimming and J lost 6 bases, with 16 bases between them. The CDR3 runs 15 residues. CDR3 sequence: CASSLTRGGIAEAFF. CDR3 bases: TGTGCCAGCAGCTTAACCAGGGGAGGGATTGCTGAAGCTTTCTTT.

The chain combines TRBV6-1 with TRBJ1-6, with TRBD1 as a possible D gene (5 bases). Germline-derived CDR1 and CDR2 are MNHNS and SASEGT. V shed 2 bases and J shed 9 bases, with 17 bases lying between them. This CDR3 is 16 amino acids long. The DNA of the CDR3 is TGTGCCAGCAGTGAATATCTGGGGACCGGGGGTTCACCCCTCCACTTT. Translating gives CASSEYLGTGGSPLHF.

Comment on this clone: Other DNA variants within this sample encode the same CDR3. The V gene is TRBV5-1, the J gene TRBJ2-3, with 12 bases aligning to TRBD1. V was clipped by 4 bases and J by 8 bases; unmatched bases: 17. CDR3 length equals 18 residues. Germline-derived CDR1 and CDR2 are SGHRS and YFSETQ. The CDR3 reads CASSPRPGDRGPGVTQYF. CDR3 bases: TGCGCCAGCAGCCCAAGGCCTGGGGACAGGGGGCCGGGGGTTACGCAGTATTTT.

The chain employs TRBV18 and TRBJ2-7; 10 nucleotides align to TRBD1. Germline CDR1 and CDR2: KGHSH and LQKENI. This CDR3 spans 16 amino acids. With V trimmed by 0 bases and J by 3 bases, 5 bases remained unmatched. CDR3 in amino acids: CASSPPTGTGDYEQYF. The CDR3 region has the DNA TGTGCCAGCTCACCACCCACCGGGACAGGGGACTACGAGCAGTACTTC.

The chain joins TRBV5-1 to TRBJ2-1; a weak D match, TRBD1 (5 bases). The CDR3 runs to 18 residues. CDR1 is SGHRS, CDR2 YFSETQ, per germline. With 0 bases removed from V and 3 bases from J, the gap between germline ends came to 19 bases. CDR3 region: CASSLGRQYMSVYNEQFF. In nucleotides, the CDR3 is TGCGCCAGCAGCTTGGGACGACAGTACATGTCGGTCTACAATGAGCAGTTCTTC.

The chain uses TRBV11-2 and TRBJ2-1; TRBD2 aligns across 15 bases. With V trimmed by 2 bases and J by 9 bases, 11 bases remained unmatched. Germline V CDR1 and CDR2: SGHAT, FQNNGV. The CDR3 covers 18 residues. The DNA of the CDR3 is TGTGCCAGCAGCTTACGGACTAGCGGGGGGGCCGGAAGGGGTGAGCAGTTCTTC. Its protein is CASSLRTSGGAGRGEQFF. Using reference TRBV11-2 and TRBJ2-1 for the parts outside the CDR3, the full variable domain is EAGVAQSPRYKIIEKRQSVAFWCNPISGHATLYWYQQILGQGPKLLIQFQNNGVVDDSQLPKDRFSAERLKGVDSTLKIQPAKLEDSAVYLCASSLRTSGGAGRGEQFFGPGTRLTVL.

This chain joins TRBV18 and TRBJ1-4, with D uncertain. The CDR3 extends over 13 amino acids. Germline CDR1 KGHSH, CDR2 LQKENI. V dropped 5 bases and J dropped 6 bases, with 10 bases sitting between them. The CDR3 is CASSASRDEKLFF. The DNA for the CDR3 is TGTGCCAGCTCAGCCTCCCGGGATGAAAAACTGTTTTTT. The variable domain in full, with the rest retrieved from reference TRBV18 and TRBJ1-4, is NAGVMQNPRHLVRRRGQEARLRCSPMKGHSHVYWYRQLPEEGLKFMVYLQKENIIDESGMPKERFSAEFPKEGPSILRIQQVVRGDSAAYFCASSASRDEKLFFGSGTQLSVL.

The chain recombines TRBV11-2 with TRBJ1-1; no reliable D call. V lost 1 base and J lost 4, with 16 bases in between. This CDR3 spans 16 amino acids. CDR1 is SGHAT and CDR2 is FQNNGV in the germline V gene. CDR3 residues: CASSLARGARGTEAFF. DNA for the CDR3: TGTGCCAGCAGCTTAGCCCGCGGCGCCCGAGGCACTGAAGCTTTCTTT.

The chain employs TRBV19 and TRBJ1-5; D is uncertain. This CDR3 is built from 17 residues. Between the trimmed V and J ends, which lost 6 bases and 6 bases, there was a span of 24 bases. Germline-derived CDR1 and CDR2 are LNHDA and SQIVND (reference sequence). The CDR3 region has the DNA TGTGCCAGTAGGGGAGAACACGGACGGTTACCGGGTCAGCCCCAGCATTTT. This translates into CASRGEHGRLPGQPQHF.

The V gene is TRBV19, the J gene TRBJ1-5; perhaps TRBD1 as D (5 bases). Germline-derived CDR1 and CDR2 are LNHDA and SQIVND (reference sequence). Trimming cost V 7 bases and J 0 bases, with 22 bases left between them. The CDR3 is 18 amino acids. The CDR3 spells CASKILRGSDNSNQPQHF. CDR3 bases: TGTGCCAGTAAGATCCTTAGGGGATCCGATAATAGCAATCAGCCCCAGCATTTT.

The gene calls are TRBV11-2 and TRBJ1-6, with 8 positions matching TRBD1. After removal of 5 bases from V and 9 bases from J, the junction contained 9 bases not matched to a gene. Germline V CDR1 and CDR2: SGHAT, FQNNGV. CDR3 length equals 15 residues. CDR3 protein: CASSPRTGPSSPLHF. The CDR3 DNA sequence: TGTGCCAGCAGCCCCCGGACAGGGCCGAGTTCACCCCTCCACTTT.

The chain employs TRBV3-1 (or the pseudogene TRBV3-2) and TRBJ2-1, with a weak D call TRBD1 (5 bases). Germline-derived CDR1 and CDR2 are LGHDT and YNNKEL (reference sequence). Trimming left V 2 bases short and J 10 bases short, with 9 bases between. The CDR3 spans 12 residues. CDR3 sequence: CASSQRGREQFF. The CDR3 region has the DNA TGTGCCAGCAGCCAAAGGGGCCGGGAGCAGTTCTTC.

The chain combines TRBV4-1 with TRBJ1-2; 10 nucleotides agree with TRBD1. Germline V gene lookup returns CDR1 MGHRA and CDR2 YSYEKL. J was trimmed by 4 bases and V by 2 bases; bases with no gene match: 10. The CDR3 runs to 17 residues. DNA of the CDR3: TGCGCCAGCAGCCAAACGACAGGGGGCGCCGAGAGCTATGGCTACACCTTC. Its translation: CASSQTTGGAESYGYTF.

The chain is built from TRBV28 and TRBJ2-7, with D possibly matching TRBD2 (6 bases). The CDR3 has 13 amino acids. Germline V gene data show CDR1 as MDHEN and CDR2 as SYDVKM. V lost 7 bases, J lost 2 bases, and 12 bases lay in between. CDR3 bases: TGTGCCAGCAACTCAGCGGGTACCTACGAGCAGTACGTC. Translated, it gives CASNSAGTYEQYV.

A note on this clone: Different DNA sequences within this sample yield the same CDR3. The chain employs TRBV9 and TRBJ1-5, with D uncertain. Per the germline V gene, CDR1 is SGDLS and CDR2 is YYNGEE. V gave up 0 bases and J gave up 0 bases, with 7 bases separating them. This CDR3 has 15 amino acids. The CDR3 coding sequence is TGTGCCAGCAGCGTAGGACTAAATAGCAATCAGCCCCAGCATTTT. It encodes CASSVGLNSNQPQHF.

The J gene is TRBJ2-1, the V gene TRBV5-1; 7 nucleotides match TRBD1. The germline gives CDR1 SGHRS, CDR2 YFSETQ. This CDR3 is built from 15 residues. After removal of 0 bases from V and 2 bases from J, the junction contained 2 bases not matched to a gene. The chain's CDR3 is CASSLGGQPYNEQFF. The CDR3 coding sequence is TGCGCCAGCAGCTTGGGGGGACAGCCCTACAATGAGCAGTTCTTC.